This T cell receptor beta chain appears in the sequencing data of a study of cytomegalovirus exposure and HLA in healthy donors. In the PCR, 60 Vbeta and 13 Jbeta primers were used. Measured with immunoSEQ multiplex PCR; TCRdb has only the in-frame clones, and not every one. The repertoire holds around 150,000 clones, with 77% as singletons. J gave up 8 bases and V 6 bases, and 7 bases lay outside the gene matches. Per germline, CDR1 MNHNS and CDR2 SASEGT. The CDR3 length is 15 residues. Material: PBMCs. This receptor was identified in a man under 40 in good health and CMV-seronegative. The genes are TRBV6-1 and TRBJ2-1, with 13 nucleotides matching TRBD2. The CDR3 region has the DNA TGTGCCAGCAGACTCGGACTAGCGGGAGCATATGAGCAGTTCTTC. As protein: CASRLGLAGAYEQFF.